The TCR beta chain under discussion was sequenced for a study of blood T cell repertoires in COVID-19. Study summary: The United States, Italy and Spain provided the acute and convalescent COVID-19 samples. The cDNA or gDNA used as material had been derived from T cells, B-cell-depleted T cells, or PBMCs.

From germline, CDR1 is LGHNA and CDR2 YNFKEQ. V was shortened by 0 bases and J by 2 bases, with 11 bases between the two germline ends. The CDR3 has 16 amino acids. Assay: immunoSEQ multiplex PCR; the TCRdb copy retains only in-frame clones and omits some. The sample records about 210,000 clones, around 83% being singletons. J is TRBJ1-3 and V is TRBV4-2, with TRBD1 as a possible D gene (5 bases). The source material was peripheral blood. The sequence came from a man aged 50-60 years with active or convalescent COVID-19. The CDR3 is CASSQDGPGAGNTIYF. The CDR3 DNA reads as TGTGCCAGCAGCCAAGACGGTCCGGGGGCTGGAAACACCATATATTTT.